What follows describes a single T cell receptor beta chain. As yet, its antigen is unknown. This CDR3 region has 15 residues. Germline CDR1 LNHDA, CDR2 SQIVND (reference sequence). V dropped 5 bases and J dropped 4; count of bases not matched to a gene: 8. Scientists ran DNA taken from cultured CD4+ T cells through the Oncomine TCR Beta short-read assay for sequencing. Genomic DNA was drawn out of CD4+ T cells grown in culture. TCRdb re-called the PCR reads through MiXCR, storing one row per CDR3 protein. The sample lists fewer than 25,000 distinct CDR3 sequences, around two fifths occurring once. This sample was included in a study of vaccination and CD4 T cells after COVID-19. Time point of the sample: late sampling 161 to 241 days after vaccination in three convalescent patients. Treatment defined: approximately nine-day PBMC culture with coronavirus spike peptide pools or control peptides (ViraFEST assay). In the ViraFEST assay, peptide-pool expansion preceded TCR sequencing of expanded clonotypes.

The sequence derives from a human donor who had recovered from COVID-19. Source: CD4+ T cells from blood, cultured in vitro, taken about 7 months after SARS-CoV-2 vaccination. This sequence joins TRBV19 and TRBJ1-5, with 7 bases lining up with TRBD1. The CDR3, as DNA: TGTGCCAGTAGTCCCGGACAGGCGCTAAATCAGCCCCAGCATTTT. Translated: CASSPGQALNQPQHF.